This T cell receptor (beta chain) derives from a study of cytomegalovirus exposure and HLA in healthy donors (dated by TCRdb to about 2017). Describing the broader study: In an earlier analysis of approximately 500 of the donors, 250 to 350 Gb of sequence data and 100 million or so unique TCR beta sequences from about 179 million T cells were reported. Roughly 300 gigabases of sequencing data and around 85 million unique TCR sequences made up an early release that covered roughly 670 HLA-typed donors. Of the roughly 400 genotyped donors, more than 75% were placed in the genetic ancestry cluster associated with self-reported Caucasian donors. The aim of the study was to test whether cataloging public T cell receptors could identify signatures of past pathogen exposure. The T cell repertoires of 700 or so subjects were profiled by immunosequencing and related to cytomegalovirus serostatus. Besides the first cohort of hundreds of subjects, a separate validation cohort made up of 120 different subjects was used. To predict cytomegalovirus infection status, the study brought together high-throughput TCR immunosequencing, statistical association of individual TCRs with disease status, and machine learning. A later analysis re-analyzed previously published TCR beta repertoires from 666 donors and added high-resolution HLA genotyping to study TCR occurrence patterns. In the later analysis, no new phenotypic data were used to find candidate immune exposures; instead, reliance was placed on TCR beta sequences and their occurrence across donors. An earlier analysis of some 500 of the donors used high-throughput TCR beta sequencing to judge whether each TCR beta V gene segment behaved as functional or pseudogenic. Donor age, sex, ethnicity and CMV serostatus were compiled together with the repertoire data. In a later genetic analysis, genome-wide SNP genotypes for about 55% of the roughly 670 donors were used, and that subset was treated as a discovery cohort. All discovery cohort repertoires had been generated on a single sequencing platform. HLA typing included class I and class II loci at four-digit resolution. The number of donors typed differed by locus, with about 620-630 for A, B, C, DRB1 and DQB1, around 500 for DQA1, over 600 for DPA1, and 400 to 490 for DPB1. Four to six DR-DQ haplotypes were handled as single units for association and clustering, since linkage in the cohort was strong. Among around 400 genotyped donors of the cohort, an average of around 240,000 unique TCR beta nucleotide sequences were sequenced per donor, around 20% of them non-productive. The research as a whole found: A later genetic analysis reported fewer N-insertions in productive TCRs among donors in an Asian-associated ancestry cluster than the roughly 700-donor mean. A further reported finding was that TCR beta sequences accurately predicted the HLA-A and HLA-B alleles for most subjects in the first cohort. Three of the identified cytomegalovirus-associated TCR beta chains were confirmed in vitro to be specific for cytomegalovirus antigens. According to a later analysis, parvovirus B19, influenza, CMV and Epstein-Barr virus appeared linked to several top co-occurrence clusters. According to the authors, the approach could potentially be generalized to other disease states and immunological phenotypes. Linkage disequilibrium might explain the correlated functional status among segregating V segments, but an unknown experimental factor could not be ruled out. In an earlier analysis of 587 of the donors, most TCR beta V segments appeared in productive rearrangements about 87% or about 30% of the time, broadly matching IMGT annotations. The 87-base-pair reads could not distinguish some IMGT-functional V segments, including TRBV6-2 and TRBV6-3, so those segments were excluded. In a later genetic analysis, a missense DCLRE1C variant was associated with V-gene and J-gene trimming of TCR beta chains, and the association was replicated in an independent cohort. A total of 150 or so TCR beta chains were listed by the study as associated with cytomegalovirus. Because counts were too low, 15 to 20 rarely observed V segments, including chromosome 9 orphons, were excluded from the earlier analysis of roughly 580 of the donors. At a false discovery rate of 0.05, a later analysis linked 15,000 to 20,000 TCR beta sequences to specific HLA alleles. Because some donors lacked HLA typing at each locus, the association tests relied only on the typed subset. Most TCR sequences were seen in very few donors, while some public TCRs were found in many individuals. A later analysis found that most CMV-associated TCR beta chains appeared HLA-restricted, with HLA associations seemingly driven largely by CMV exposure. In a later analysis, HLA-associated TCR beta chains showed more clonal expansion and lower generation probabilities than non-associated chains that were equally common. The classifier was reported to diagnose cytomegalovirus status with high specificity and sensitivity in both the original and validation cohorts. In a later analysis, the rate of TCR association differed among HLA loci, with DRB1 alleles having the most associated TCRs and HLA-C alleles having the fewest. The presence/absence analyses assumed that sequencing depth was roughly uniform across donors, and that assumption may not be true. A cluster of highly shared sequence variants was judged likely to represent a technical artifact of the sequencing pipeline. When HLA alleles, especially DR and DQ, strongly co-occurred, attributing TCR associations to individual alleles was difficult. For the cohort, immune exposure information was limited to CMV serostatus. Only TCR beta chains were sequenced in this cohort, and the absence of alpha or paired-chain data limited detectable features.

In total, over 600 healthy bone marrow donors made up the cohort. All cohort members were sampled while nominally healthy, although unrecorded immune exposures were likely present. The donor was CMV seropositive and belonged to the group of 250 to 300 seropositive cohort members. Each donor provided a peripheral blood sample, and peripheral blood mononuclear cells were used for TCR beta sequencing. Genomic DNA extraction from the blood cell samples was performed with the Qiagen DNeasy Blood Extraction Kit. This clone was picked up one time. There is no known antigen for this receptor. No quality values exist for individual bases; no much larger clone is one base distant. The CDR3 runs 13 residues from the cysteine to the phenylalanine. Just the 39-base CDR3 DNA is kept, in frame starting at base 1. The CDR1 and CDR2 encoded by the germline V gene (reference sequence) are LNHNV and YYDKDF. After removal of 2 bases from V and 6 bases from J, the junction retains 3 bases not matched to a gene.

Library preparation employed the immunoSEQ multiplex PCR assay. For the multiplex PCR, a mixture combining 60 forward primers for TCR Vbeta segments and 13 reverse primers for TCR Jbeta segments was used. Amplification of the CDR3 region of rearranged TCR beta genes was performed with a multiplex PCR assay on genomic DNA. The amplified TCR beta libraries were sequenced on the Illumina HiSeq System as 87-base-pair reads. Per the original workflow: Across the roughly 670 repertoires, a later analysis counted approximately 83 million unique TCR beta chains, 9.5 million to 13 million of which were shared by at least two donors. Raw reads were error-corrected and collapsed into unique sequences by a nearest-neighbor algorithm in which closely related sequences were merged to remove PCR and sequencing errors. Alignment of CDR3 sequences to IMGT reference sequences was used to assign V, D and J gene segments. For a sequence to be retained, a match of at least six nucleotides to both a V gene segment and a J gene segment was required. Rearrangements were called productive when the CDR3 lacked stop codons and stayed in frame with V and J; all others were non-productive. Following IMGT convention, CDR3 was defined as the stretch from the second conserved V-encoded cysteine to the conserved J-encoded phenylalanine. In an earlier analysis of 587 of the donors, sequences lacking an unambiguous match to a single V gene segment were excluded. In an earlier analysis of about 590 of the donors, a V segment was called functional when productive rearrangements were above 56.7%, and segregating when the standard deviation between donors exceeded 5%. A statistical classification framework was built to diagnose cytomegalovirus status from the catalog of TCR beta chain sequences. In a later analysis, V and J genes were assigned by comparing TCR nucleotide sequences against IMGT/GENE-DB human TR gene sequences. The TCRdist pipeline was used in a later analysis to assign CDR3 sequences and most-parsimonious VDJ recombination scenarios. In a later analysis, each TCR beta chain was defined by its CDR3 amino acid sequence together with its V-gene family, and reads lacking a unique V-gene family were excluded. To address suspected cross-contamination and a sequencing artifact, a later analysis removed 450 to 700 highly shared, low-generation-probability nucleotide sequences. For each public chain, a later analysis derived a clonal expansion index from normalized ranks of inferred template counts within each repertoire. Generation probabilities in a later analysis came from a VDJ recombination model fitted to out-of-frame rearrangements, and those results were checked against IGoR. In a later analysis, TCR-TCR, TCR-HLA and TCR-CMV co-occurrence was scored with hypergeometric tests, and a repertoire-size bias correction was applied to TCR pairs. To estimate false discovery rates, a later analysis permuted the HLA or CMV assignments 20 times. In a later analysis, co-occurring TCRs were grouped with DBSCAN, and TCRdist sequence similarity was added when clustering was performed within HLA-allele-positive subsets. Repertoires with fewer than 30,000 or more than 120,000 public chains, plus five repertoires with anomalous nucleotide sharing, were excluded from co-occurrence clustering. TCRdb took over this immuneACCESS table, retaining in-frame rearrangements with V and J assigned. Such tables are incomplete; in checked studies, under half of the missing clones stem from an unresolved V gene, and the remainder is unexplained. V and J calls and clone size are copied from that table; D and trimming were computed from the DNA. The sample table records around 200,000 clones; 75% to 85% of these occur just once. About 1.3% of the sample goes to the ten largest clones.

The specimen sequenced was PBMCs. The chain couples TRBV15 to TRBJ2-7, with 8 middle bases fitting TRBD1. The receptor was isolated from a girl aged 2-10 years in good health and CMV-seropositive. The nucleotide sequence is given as TGTGCCACCAGCAGACCCGGACAGGGCGAGCAGTACTTC. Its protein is CATSRPGQGEQYF.